The 28 T cell receptor beta chains reported below all come from one sample, sequenced in a study of beta chain features in type 1 diabetes. General study points: Within each of all four CD4+ subsets, Type 1 diabetes patients had TCRB CDR3s that were moderately but significantly shorter.

Which antigens these TCRs recognize remains unknown. Expressed TCRB transcripts got sequenced, as all isolated RNA was reverse transcribed. This table comes from immunoSEQ multiplex PCR, and its TCRdb copy is limited to in-frame clones, with some not included. Altogether hundreds of thousands of clones are present, over 12% being singletons, with the ten largest covering approximately 0.042%. The sequencing sample was made of naive CD4+ T cells from blood. The receptors originated from a man aged 18-30 years with type 1 diabetes.

This chain connects TRBV9 to TRBJ1-2; maybe TRBD1 (6 bases). CDR1 is SGDLS, CDR2 YYNGEE, per germline. CDR3 size: 13 residues. Deletions cut 3 bases from V and 6 bases from J, with 12 bases between. CDR3 amino acids: CASSDGQPHGYTF. In nucleotides, the CDR3 is TGTGCCAGCAGCGACGGACAGCCGCATGGCTACACCTTC.

This clone was observed a few times. The J gene is TRBJ1-1, the V gene TRBV29-1; tentatively, D is TRBD1 (6 bases). CDR3 length: 13 amino acids. V was pared by 3 bases and J by 4 bases, with 12 bases between. CDR1 is SQVTM and CDR2 is ANQGSEA in the germline V gene. The CDR3 loop is CSVEYRVGTEAFF. As DNA, the CDR3 is TGCAGCGTTGAGTACAGGGTGGGCACTGAAGCTTTCTTT. The entire variable domain, with the rest obtained from reference TRBV29-1 and TRBJ1-1, is as follows: SAVISQKPSRDICQRGTSLTIQCQVDSQVTMMFWYRQQPGQSLTLIATANQGSEATYESGFVIDKFPISRPNLTFSTLTVSNMSPEDSSIYLCSVEYRVGTEAFFGQGTRLTVV.

The rearrangement links TRBV7-9 to TRBJ2-3; 8 bases are a match to TRBD2. Germline CDR1 reads SEHNR; CDR2 reads FQNEAQ (reference sequence). The CDR3 spans 15 residues. Trimming removed 5 bases from V and 7 bases from J; junction bases left unmatched: 11. CDR3 loop: CASSPHGGALNTQYF. CDR3 DNA sequence: TGTGCCAGCAGCCCCCACGGGGGGGCCTTAAATACGCAGTATTTT.

The CDR3 protein is CASSQDLSGGRRDTQYF. CDR3 bases: TGCGCCAGCAGCCAAGATCTCAGCGGGGGGCGGAGGGATACGCAGTATTTT. V is TRBV4-1 and J is TRBJ2-3, with 9 bases lining up with TRBD2. J gave up 6 bases and V 0 bases, and 10 bases lay outside the gene matches. The CDR3 spans 17 residues. Germline V gene data show CDR1 as MGHRA and CDR2 as YSYEKL.

V gene TRBV6-5 combines with J gene TRBJ2-3; 14 bases are shared with TRBD2. The V gene's germline CDR1 is MNHEY and CDR2 SVGAGI. The CDR3 spans 14 residues. The J segment lost 11 bases and the V segment lost 6 bases, leaving 7 bases of the junction unmatched. Written as DNA, the CDR3 is TGTGCCAGCAGCGGACTAGCGGGGGGCCGGGGGCAGTATTTT. Translated: CASSGLAGGRGQYF.

This clone has only a few counts. The V call is TRBV5-4, the J call TRBJ1-6; D call uncertain. This CDR3 is built from 12 residues. V lost 4 bases, J lost 12 bases, and 11 bases lay in between. The germline gives CDR1 SGHNT, CDR2 YYREEE (reference sequence). The CDR3 DNA is TGTGCCAGCAGCCTCGACTGGGGACCCCTCCACTTT. As protein: CASSLDWGPLHF.

In this sample, this clone turned up a few times. This sequence joins TRBV25-1 and TRBJ2-2, with 7 bases lining up with TRBD1. Germline CDR1 is MGHDK and CDR2 is SYGVNS. V was clipped by 11 bases and J by 1 base; unmatched bases: 10. The length of the CDR3 is 15 residues. CDR3 in DNA: TGTGCCGCCCAGGCCGGGACAGTGAACACCGGGGAGCTGTTTTTT. Protein sequence: CAAQAGTVNTGELFF. The variable domain in full, completed from reference TRBV25-1 and TRBJ2-2, reads EADIYQTPRYLVIGTGKKITLECSQTMGHDKMYWYQQDPGMELHLIHYSYGVNSTEKGDLSSESTVSRIRTEHFPLTLESARPSHTSQYLCAAQAGTVNTGELFFGEGSRLTVL.

This clone was counted a few times. As DNA, the CDR3 is TGTGCCAGCAGGCCCGACAGGGCCCGCACAGATACGCAGTATTTT. It yields the protein CASRPDRARTDTQYF. The chain joins TRBV6-5 to TRBJ2-3; 7 bases align to TRBD1. This CDR3 is 15 amino acids long. V trimming: 6 bases; J trimming: 1 base; junction bases outside the gene matches: 7. Germline CDR1 MNHEY, CDR2 SVGAGI.

The J gene is TRBJ2-3, the V gene TRBV30; TRBD1 agrees at 8 bases. Germline CDR1 GTSNPN, CDR2 SVGIG (reference sequence). V shed 3 bases, J shed 9 bases, and the junction held 5 bases outside the gene matches. CDR3 length equals 12 residues. The CDR3 region is CAWRPTGGTQYF. Here the CDR3 DNA reads TGTGCCTGGAGACCTACAGGGGGAACGCAGTATTTT.

The CDR3 here is CASSVEVRGDSPLHF. The CDR3 nucleotides are TGTGCCAGCAGCGTAGAAGTCAGGGGAGATTCACCCCTCCACTTT. V usage is TRBV9 and J usage is TRBJ1-6; maybe TRBD1 (6 bases). Trimming took 0 bases from V and 8 from J, leaving 12 bases between them. Germline lookup yields CDR1 SGDLS and CDR2 YYNGEE. CDR3 size: 15 residues.

This rearrangement joins TRBV5-4 to TRBJ1-1; 7 bases agree with TRBD1. J lost 5 bases, V lost 9 bases, and 7 bases had no gene match. CDR1 is SGHNT and CDR2 is YYREEE in the germline V gene (reference sequence). The CDR3 is 12 residues long. The CDR3 bases are TGTGCCACCACAGGGGAAGGGACTGAAGCTTTCTTT. Protein sequence: CATTGEGTEAFF.

The chain employs TRBV25-1 and TRBJ1-2, with D perhaps TRBD1 (6 bases). CDR1 and CDR2 (germline): MGHDK, SYGVNS. Trimming took 3 bases from V and 6 from J, leaving 14 bases between them. This CDR3 is built from 14 residues. DNA for the CDR3: TGTGCCAGCAGTGATACAGGGACTGGTGATGGCTACACCTTC. Amino acids: CASSDTGTGDGYTF.

A few counts support this clone. V gene TRBV2 combines with J gene TRBJ1-2; D call uncertain. The CDR3 covers 13 residues. Germline V gives CDR1 SNHLY, CDR2 FYNNEI. The V and J ends lost 7 bases and 4 bases respectively, with 13 bases between them. CDR3 DNA: TGTGCCAGCATTGAGCGGTACCCCTATGGCTACACCTTC. The encoded protein is CASIERYPYGYTF.

The chain links TRBV18 to TRBJ1-1, with D tentatively TRBD1 (6 bases). V was shortened by 6 bases and J by 7 bases, with 18 bases between the two germline ends. CDR3 length: 14 amino acids. Germline V lookup: CDR1 KGHSH, CDR2 LQKENI. CDR3 nucleotides: TGTGCCAGCTCCCCCGCAGGGGTGGCGGGTGAAGCTTTCTTT. Translating it yields CASSPAGVAGEAFF.

V usage is TRBV9 and J usage is TRBJ1-1; D unresolved. The ends were cut back, 4 bases at V and 11 bases at J, with 15 bases in the middle. Germline assignment: CDR1 SGDLS and CDR2 YYNGEE. The CDR3 length is 12 residues. The CDR3 loop reads CASSLDDGVAFF. The CDR3 bases are TGTGCCAGCAGCCTAGATGACGGGGTGGCTTTCTTT.

There are a few counts of this clone. V is TRBV5-1 and J is TRBJ2-1; the D gene is possibly TRBD2 (5 bases). CDR1 is SGHRS, CDR2 YFSETQ, per germline. CDR3 length: 14 amino acids. V lost 0 bases and J 4 bases, leaving 8 bases between the germline ends. This CDR3 reads CASSLAGEYNEQFF. The DNA for the CDR3 is TGCGCCAGCAGCTTGGCCGGGGAATACAATGAGCAGTTCTTC.

Only a few counts were recorded for this clone. Other nucleotide sequences in the sample specify the same CDR3. The chain links TRBV5-6 to TRBJ2-1, with D uncertain. The ends were cut back, 0 bases at V and 4 bases at J, with 5 bases in the middle. CDR1 and CDR2 from the germline V gene are SGHDT and YYEEEE. This CDR3 region has 13 residues. CDR3 nucleotides: TGTGCCAGCAGCTTGGAACGGTACAATGAGCAGTTCTTC. Protein: CASSLERYNEQFF.

In its sample, this clone was seen a few times. V and J are TRBV2 and TRBJ2-1; D not resolved. Trimming pared 3 bases from V and 0 bases from J, leaving 6 bases between. The CDR3 length is 14 residues. Germline V lookup: CDR1 SNHLY, CDR2 FYNNEI. The CDR3 region has the DNA TGTGCCAGCAGTGAGGGATACTCCTACAATGAGCAGTTCTTC. Residues: CASSEGYSYNEQFF.

This clone was observed a handful of times. The gene calls are TRBV4-1 and TRBJ2-5; D gene uncertain. The CDR3 loop spans 16 amino acids. Trimming shortened V by 4 bases and J by 4 bases, and 19 bases separated the two germline ends. Germline CDR1 and CDR2: MGHRA and YSYEKL. This CDR3 reads CASSRPGRRVGETQYF. For the CDR3, the DNA is TGCGCCAGCAGCCGCCCAGGCCGGCGCGTGGGAGAGACCCAGTACTTC.

The chain recombines TRBV12-5 with TRBJ1-1; unclear D gene. V dropped 1 base and J dropped 1 base, with 4 bases sitting between them. CDR3 size: 13 residues. Per the germline V gene, CDR1 is LGHNT and CDR2 is FRNRAP. The DNA for the CDR3 is TGTGCTAGTGGTTTGGAACAGAACACTGAAGCTTTCTTT. Translated, it gives CASGLEQNTEAFF.

Comments on this clone: This CDR3 is also generated by other DNA sequences in the sample. The genes are TRBV7-9 and TRBJ2-1; TRBD2 agrees at 11 bases. The J segment lost 0 bases and the V segment lost 5 bases, leaving 3 bases of the junction unmatched. Germline loops: CDR1 SEHNR, CDR2 FQNEAQ (reference sequence). The CDR3 runs to 16 residues. CDR3 in amino acids: CASSPTSGSSYNEQFF. The CDR3, as DNA: TGTGCCAGCAGCCCTACTAGCGGGAGCTCCTACAATGAGCAGTTCTTC.

This clone was seen more than once but under ten times. The chain carries TRBV29-1 and TRBJ1-3, with D maybe TRBD1 (6 bases). CDR3 length: 14 residues. The germline CDR1 and CDR2 sequences are SQVTM and ANQGSEA. Between the trimmed V and J ends, which lost 7 bases and 7 bases, there was a span of 20 bases. CDR3 residues: CSARGDMGFNTIYF. The CDR3 DNA reads TGCAGCGCCCGTGGGGACATGGGGTTTAACACCATATATTTT.

The rearrangement uses TRBV7-6 and TRBJ2-5; weak D call: TRBD2 (5 bases). The CDR3 has 13 residues. CDR1 SGHVS and CDR2 FNYEAQ come from the germline V gene. V shed 7 bases and J shed 1 base, with 10 bases lying between them. The CDR3 spells CASTQRTQETQYF. The CDR3 DNA sequence: TGTGCCAGCACCCAGCGGACCCAAGAGACCCAGTACTTC.

This clone was recorded a few times. V usage is TRBV7-2 and J usage is TRBJ2-5; D is undetermined. The V end was cut by 3 bases, the J end by 4 bases, with 9 bases between. Germline CDR1 SGHTA, CDR2 FQGNSA. This CDR3 has 13 amino acids. The CDR3 region has the DNA TGTGCCAGCAGCTTTCAGTCTTTAGAGACCCAGTACTTC. It translates to CASSFQSLETQYF.

This clone was counted between two and nine times. This sample includes further DNA sequences coding for the same CDR3. The rearrangement joins TRBV28 to TRBJ1-2; D uncertain. The ends were cut back, 2 bases at V and 6 bases at J, with 4 bases in the middle. Germline V CDR1 and CDR2: MDHEN, SYDVKM. The CDR3 runs 11 residues. The CDR3 DNA is TGTGCCAGCAGTTTAGGCGATGGCTACACCTTC. This codes for CASSLGDGYTF.

This chain links TRBV4-3 with TRBJ2-2; 8 nucleotides align to TRBD2. Germline assignment: CDR1 LGHNA and CDR2 YSLEER. V trimming: 2 bases; J trimming: 6 bases; junction bases outside the gene matches: 11. The CDR3 is made up of 17 amino acids. The CDR3 sequence is CASSQQTGTRRPGELFF. The CDR3 DNA reads as TGCGCCAGCAGCCAACAAACCGGGACTAGGAGGCCCGGGGAGCTGTTTTTT.

This clone was seen a handful of times. The chain has TRBV6-1 and TRBJ2-7, with 7 positions matching TRBD2. The CDR3 is 17 amino acids. CDR1 is MNHNS and CDR2 is SASEGT in the germline V gene. The V and J ends lost 3 bases and 4 bases, in that order; junction bases with no gene match: 15. The CDR3 nucleotides read TGTGCCAGCAGTGATCGTCTGCAGCGGGAAGGCCTTTACGAGCAGTACTTC. This encodes CASSDRLQREGLYEQYF.

The chain has TRBV5-4 and TRBJ2-7; TRBD1 might be the D (5 bases). The CDR3 has 14 residues. Deletions cut 4 bases from V and 4 bases from J, with 15 bases between. CDR1 is SGHNT and CDR2 is YYREEE in the germline V gene (reference sequence). The CDR3 coding sequence is TGTGCCAGCAGCCCCGAAAACAGGAAATACGAGCAGTACTTC. Translating it yields CASSPENRKYEQYF.